The next 10 T cell receptor beta chains were all read from a single sample in a study of T cell repertoires and leukemia-associated antigens. These TCRs' antigens remain unknown. One entry per CDR3 protein, called by TCRdb with MiXCR from the 5' RACE reads. Of about 12,000 distinct CDR3 sequences listed, over 40% are singletons. The sample taken for sequencing was CD3+ T cells sorted from blood and cultured. These receptors were collected from a female donor in good health.

V usage is TRBV12-3 or TRBV12-4 and J usage is TRBJ1-2; the D gene is possibly TRBD1 (5 bases). V dropped 8 bases and J dropped 2 bases, with 15 bases sitting between them. The CDR3 is 14 residues long. DNA for the CDR3: TGTGCCAGCGGTCAGGGACTGGAGAACTATGGCTACACCTTC. Its translation is CASGQGLENYGYTF.

This clonotype was seen only a few times. J is TRBJ2-2 and V is TRBV20-1; 8 nucleotides align to TRBD2. This CDR3 contains 15 residues. In germline, CDR1 is DFQATT, CDR2 SNEGSKA (reference sequence). Trimming at V came to 3 bases and at J to 4 bases, leaving 7 bases not matched to a gene. DNA of the CDR3: TGCAGTGCTAGCTCATCTCGGGGGGGCACCGGGGAGCTGTTTTTT. Protein: CSASSSRGGTGELFF.

This clonotype was seen a few times. The chain combines TRBV5-1 with TRBJ2-5; D remains unclear. The germline gives CDR1 SGHRS, CDR2 YFSETQ. The CDR3 runs 13 residues. V was trimmed by 0 bases and J by 2 bases, leaving 5 bases between them. CDR3 DNA: TGCGCCAGCAGCTTGGACAGTCAAGAGACCCAGTACTTC. Amino acid sequence: CASSLDSQETQYF. Supplemented by reference TRBV5-1 and TRBJ2-5, the full variable domain reads KAGVTQTPRYLIKTRGQQVTLSCSPISGHRSVSWYQQTPGQGLQFLFEYFSETQRNKGNFPGRFSGRQFSNSRSEMNVSTLELGDSALYLCASSLDSQETQYFGPGTRLLVL.

This clonotype showed up just a few times. The chain couples TRBV10-3 to TRBJ2-1, with 8 bases identical to TRBD2. Germline lookup yields CDR1 ENHRY and CDR2 SYGVKD. Trimming took 10 bases from V and 5 from J; bases not matched to a gene: 10. The CDR3 has 14 residues. The CDR3 loop is CATSLAGGNNEQFF. CDR3 DNA: TGTGCCACCTCCTTGGCGGGAGGCAACAATGAGCAGTTCTTC.

In this sample, this clonotype is large. V usage is TRBV7-3 and J usage is TRBJ2-3; 9 positions agree with TRBD2. The CDR3 length is 16 residues. Germline CDR1 reads SGHTA; CDR2 reads FQGTGA. The V segment lost 5 bases and the J segment 3 bases; nucleotides outside the gene matches: 9. The CDR3 DNA reads as TGTGCCAGCAGCCAGCGACTAGCGGCCGAAACAGATACGCAGTATTTT. It encodes CASSQRLAAETDTQYF.

This clonotype was recorded only once. CDR3 region: CASSEVIMVAGTSTDTQFF. CDR3 nucleotides: TGTGCCAGCAGTGAAGTAATTATGGTAGCGGGGACTAGCACAGATACGCAGTTCTTC. The chain has TRBV2 and TRBJ2-1; 9 nucleotides agree with TRBD2. Trimming removed 1 base from V and 12 bases from J; junction bases left unmatched: 22. Per the germline V gene, CDR1 is SNHLY and CDR2 is FYNNEI. There are 19 residues in the CDR3.

Notes on this clonotype: Germline and junction disagree at one end, which may indicate a read error. The chain has TRBV12-3 or TRBV12-4 and TRBJ2-1; 9 positions agree with TRBD2. This CDR3 region has 14 residues. CDR3 region: CATLTSGSYNELFF. The CDR3, as DNA: TGTGCCACCCTGACTAGCGGCTCCTACAATGAGCTGTTCTTC.

The chain uses TRBV27 and TRBJ2-1, with TRBD2 identical over 10 bases. The CDR3 runs 14 residues. J gave up 6 bases and V 4 bases, and 3 bases lay outside the gene matches. The germline CDR1 and CDR2 sequences are MNHEY and SMNVEV (reference sequence). The CDR3 region is CASSSWTSGNEQFF. The CDR3 nucleotides read TGTGCCAGCAGTTCATGGACTAGCGGCAATGAGCAGTTCTTC.

This clonotype was recorded only once. An end of the junction does not agree with germline; a read error may underlie this. The chain links TRBV5-3 to TRBJ2-5, with D perhaps matching TRBD1 (6 bases). TRBV5-3 is an ORF; its function is uncertain. There are 13 residues in the CDR3. CDR3 sequence reads: CPRSGGTGPAQYF. In nucleotides, the CDR3 is TGTCCCAGAAGCGGCGGAACAGGGCCGGCCCAGTACTTC.

The chain is built from TRBV20-1 and TRBJ1-1; D remains ambiguous. Germline CDR1 DFQATT, CDR2 SNEGSKA (reference sequence). This CDR3 has 13 residues. Trimming stripped 6 bases from V and 5 bases from J, with 16 bases between. The CDR3 nucleotides read TGCAGTGCCGGGGATGATGTGCGAACTGAAGCTTTCTTT. Protein product: CSAGDDVRTEAFF.